These 9 T cell receptor beta chains came from one sample sequenced in a study of shared clonotypes between healthy human individuals (dated by TCRdb to 2020 to 2021). Library generation was performed with the immunoSEQ multiplex PCR assay. This is the immuneACCESS table as TCRdb keeps it, with only in-frame sequences that have V and J called. A part of the clones is gone; compared with another copy, unresolved V genes explain less than half, and the rest is unexplained. The sample has over a million clones on record, approximately 97% of them singletons. The top ten clones comprise roughly 1.2% of the sample. Material for sequencing was naive CD4+ T cells sorted from blood. This specimen's cell subset or site label, per the study, means: CD45RA+ positively selected. The receptors come from a man younger than 40 in good health.

The CDR3 spells CASSGDGNEKLFF. In DNA, the CDR3 is TGTGCCAGCAGCGGGGACGGGAATGAAAAACTGTTTTTT. This chain joins TRBV2 and TRBJ1-4, with D maybe TRBD1 (5 bases). V dropped 6 bases and J dropped 5 bases, with 10 bases sitting between them. Per the germline V gene, CDR1 is SNHLY and CDR2 is FYNNEI. The CDR3 has 13 residues.

This chain uses TRBV5-1 with TRBJ2-3, with D perhaps being TRBD1 or TRBD2 (5 bases each). From germline, CDR1 is SGHRS and CDR2 YFSETQ. The CDR3 spans 14 residues. V lost 1 base to trimming and J lost 2 bases, with 8 bases between them. CDR3 sequence: CASSLRGDTDTQYF. The CDR3 DNA reads as TGCGCCAGCAGCTTGCGAGGGGACACAGATACGCAGTATTTT.

This clone was seen only once. V usage is TRBV9 and J usage is TRBJ2-1; D may be TRBD1 (6 bases). The ends were cut back, 3 bases at V and 8 bases at J, with 15 bases in the middle. This CDR3 is built from 14 residues. Germline V gene lookup returns CDR1 SGDLS and CDR2 YYNGEE. The CDR3 DNA is TGTGCCAGCAGCGGGACGTCTCAGGGGTATGAGCAGTTCTTC. Protein sequence: CASSGTSQGYEQFF.

The V gene is TRBV7-6, the J gene TRBJ2-3, with D perhaps matching TRBD2 (7 bases). Trimming removed 5 bases at V and 6 bases at J, with 15 bases between. CDR3 size: 14 residues. Germline CDR1 reads SGHVS; CDR2 reads FNYEAQ. The CDR3 sequence is CASSRGGSPDTQYF. DNA of the CDR3: TGTGCCAGCAGCAGGGGGGGGAGTCCGGATACGCAGTATTTT. Full variable domain (outside the CDR3, taken from reference TRBV7-6 and TRBJ2-3): GAGVSQSPRYKVTKRGQDVALRCDPISGHVSLYWYRQALGQGPEFLTYFNYEAQQDKSGLPNDRFSAERPEGSISTLTIQRTEQRDSAMYRCASSRGGSPDTQYFGPGTRLTVL.

The rearrangement links TRBV27 to TRBJ1-1; D not certain. Trimming removed 1 base at V and 4 bases at J, with 10 bases between. CDR3 length: 14 residues. The germline gives CDR1 MNHEY, CDR2 SMNVEV (reference sequence). CDR3 bases: TGTGCCAGCAGTTTATGGGCCACGGGCACTGAAGCTTTCTTT. Protein product: CASSLWATGTEAFF.

The table lists this clone with a few counts. In the same sample, other DNA sequences code for this CDR3. The chain carries TRBV18 and TRBJ2-7; the D gene is possibly TRBD2 (6 bases). V lost 5 bases to trimming and J lost 7 bases, with 24 bases between them. Germline V CDR1 and CDR2: KGHSH, LQKENI. This CDR3 is built from 16 residues. CDR3 region: CASSGLAGPDYVEQYF. CDR3 DNA: TGTGCCAGCTCAGGTCTCGCGGGACCCGACTACGTAGAGCAGTACTTC.

The chain joins TRBV6-5 to TRBJ2-6; D uncertain. With 6 bases removed from V and 2 bases from J, the gap between germline ends came to 11 bases. In germline, CDR1 is MNHEY, CDR2 SVGAGI. The CDR3 length is 15 residues. The chain's CDR3 is CASSRLPAGANVLTF. The CDR3 coding sequence is TGTGCCAGCAGCCGCCTCCCTGCTGGGGCCAACGTCCTGACTTTC.

The chain has TRBV11-2 and TRBJ2-7; D is undetermined. V shed 6 bases and J shed 2 bases, with 14 bases lying between them. This CDR3 contains 14 residues. CDR1 SGHAT and CDR2 FQNNGV come from the germline V gene. Here the CDR3 DNA reads TGTGCCAGCAGGCCTACAGTTTACGCCTACGAGCAGTACTTC. Translated: CASRPTVYAYEQYF.

The V gene is TRBV9, the J gene TRBJ2-2; TRBD2 agrees at 7 bases. CDR1 and CDR2 (germline): SGDLS, YYNGEE. V gave up 5 bases and J gave up 6 bases; unmatched junction bases: 16. The CDR3 is made up of 17 amino acids. CDR3 sequence (DNA): TGTGCCAGCAGTACCTCGGGACTACTTAGGAGAGCCGGGGAGCTGTTTTTT. This sequence encodes CASSTSGLLRRAGELFF.